Following are 7 T cell receptor beta chains from one sample sequenced in a study of OX40 agonist ivuxolimab in advanced cancers. Sequencing used immunoSEQ multiplex PCR; TCRdb keeps in-frame clones, though not all of them. Of more than 95,000 clones listed, 85% to 95% were seen once; the top ten hold under 0.9%. The source material was CD4+ or CD8+ T cells sorted from blood, sampled in a trial of the OX40 agonist ivuxolimab. Source of these receptors: an adult with an advanced solid tumor such as melanoma, head and neck, liver or kidney cancer.

In DNA form, the CDR3 reads TGTGCCAGCAGTTTAAGGGATGGAGGGTTCGGCTATGGCTACACCTTC. As protein: CASSLRDGGFGYGYTF. The chain joins TRBV27 to TRBJ1-2; D gene uncertain. The CDR3 contains 16 residues. V lost 2 bases to trimming and J lost 4 bases, with 17 bases between them. Germline loops: CDR1 MNHEY, CDR2 SMNVEV (reference sequence).

The chain employs TRBV29-1 and TRBJ1-5; tentative D call: TRBD1 (6 bases). The CDR3 is 13 residues long. Trimming pared 4 bases from V and 2 bases from J, leaving 9 bases between. CDR1 is SQVTM, CDR2 ANQGSEA, per germline. The CDR3 region is CSVADSGNQPQHF. The CDR3 region has the DNA TGCAGCGTTGCGGACAGCGGCAATCAGCCCCAGCATTTT.

Turning to this clone: The germline gene is not matched at one end of the junction; a read error may be the cause. V and J are TRBV7-7 and TRBJ2-1, with TRBD2 matching over 8 bases. Germline assignment: CDR1 SSHAT and CDR2 FNYEAQ (reference sequence). The CDR3 runs 17 residues. CDR3 bases: TGTGCTAGCAGCCCTGGGCTAGCGGGTATTAAGGGGGGTGAGCAGTTCTTC. It is translated as CASSPGLAGIKGGEQFF.

J is TRBJ1-1 and V is TRBV12-5, with 7 bases identical to TRBD1. CDR3 length: 13 residues. Germline V gene sequence: CDR1 LGHNT, CDR2 FRNRAP. The J segment lost 3 bases and the V segment lost 6 bases, leaving 4 bases of the junction unmatched. CDR3 protein: CASGQGRHTEAFF. The CDR3 bases are TGTGCTAGTGGACAGGGGCGGCACACTGAAGCTTTCTTT.

This clone showed up just once. The CDR3 protein is CASTRLAGDTDTQYF. In DNA form, the CDR3 reads TGTGCCAGCACAAGACTAGCGGGAGACACAGATACGCAGTATTTT. The rearrangement uses TRBV5-6 and TRBJ2-3, with 12 bases lining up with TRBD2. CDR1 and CDR2 from the germline V gene are SGHDT and YYEEEE. V shed 6 bases and J 2 bases; nucleotides not matched to a gene: 4. The CDR3 loop spans 15 amino acids.

In its sample, this clone was seen once. The chain has TRBV5-5 and TRBJ2-7; TRBD1 aligns across 7 bases. The CDR3 covers 14 residues. V dropped 0 bases and J dropped 3; count of bases not matched to a gene: 3. The germline V gene has CDR1 SGHKS and CDR2 YYEKEE (reference sequence). In nucleotides, the CDR3 is TGTGCCAGCAGCTTGGCGGGGACAGACTACGAGCAGTACTTC. Translation: CASSLAGTDYEQYF.

V gene TRBV7-2 combines with J gene TRBJ1-4; a possible D gene is TRBD1 (6 bases). The germline gives CDR1 SGHTA, CDR2 FQGNSA. The CDR3 spans 15 residues. Trimming pared 5 bases from V and 0 bases from J, leaving 10 bases between. The CDR3 region has the DNA TGTGCCAGCAGCCCACAGGGCGCAACTAATGAAAAACTGTTTTTT. Its translation: CASSPQGATNEKLFF. Filled out from reference TRBV7-2 and TRBJ1-4, the complete variable domain reads GAGVSQSPSNKVTEKGKDVELRCDPISGHTALYWYRQSLGQGLEFLIYFQGNSAPDKSGLPSDRFSAERTGGSVSTLTIQRTQQEDSAVYLCASSPQGATNEKLFFGSGTQLSVL.